The 13 T cell receptor beta chains below all came from one sample that was sequenced in a study of blood T cell repertoires in COVID-19. Repertoires were generated with immunoSEQ multiplex PCR, while TCRdb's copy carries only in-frame clones and drops some. The table has roughly 72,000 clones, 88% seen once. Material: peripheral blood. Every receptor here comes from a human donor in a cohort sampled during active COVID-19.

The chain is built from TRBV9 and TRBJ1-6; 11 bases agree with TRBD1. Germline CDR1 and CDR2: SGDLS and YYNGEE. CDR3 size: 15 residues. V gave up 0 bases and J gave up 9 bases; unmatched junction bases: 2. CDR3 sequence reads: CASSVGGQGVSPLHF. DNA of the CDR3: TGTGCCAGCAGCGTAGGGGGACAGGGGGTTTCACCCCTCCACTTT.

J is TRBJ2-1 and V is TRBV28; TRBD2 agrees at 7 bases. J lost 5 bases, V lost 4 bases, and 8 bases had no gene match. The CDR3 runs to 15 residues. The germline V gene has CDR1 MDHEN and CDR2 SYDVKM. The CDR3: CASSSASGAHNEQFF. For the CDR3, the DNA is TGTGCCAGCAGTTCTGCTAGCGGAGCACACAATGAGCAGTTCTTC.

The CDR3 protein is CASSPRLGPRTDTQYF. The CDR3 DNA follows: TGTGCCAGCAGCCCCAGACTAGGACCCAGAACAGATACGCAGTATTTT. V gene TRBV7-9 combines with J gene TRBJ2-3; tentative D call: TRBD2 (6 bases). The CDR3 spans 16 residues. Per germline, CDR1 SEHNR and CDR2 FQNEAQ (reference sequence). V lost 5 bases, J lost 3 bases, and 18 bases lay in between. Filled out from reference TRBV7-9 and TRBJ2-3, the complete variable domain reads DTGVSQNPRHKITKRGQNVTFRCDPISEHNRLYWYRQTLGQGPEFLTYFQNEAQLEKSRLLSDRFSAERPKGSFSTLEIQRTEQGDSAMYLCASSPRLGPRTDTQYFGPGTRLTVL.

CDR3 region: CASSLRHRDYLSYEQYF. CDR3 DNA sequence: TGTGCCAGCAGCTTACGCCACCGGGACTATCTCTCCTACGAGCAGTACTTC. This chain links TRBV13 with TRBJ2-7; 7 nucleotides align to TRBD2. CDR3 length: 17 amino acids. Trimming removed 2 bases from V and 0 bases from J; junction bases left unmatched: 10. In germline, CDR1 is PRHDT, CDR2 FYEKMQ (reference sequence).

The genes are TRBV23-1 and TRBJ2-4; 8 nucleotides match TRBD2. TRBV23-1 has ORF status, its function being uncertain. The ends lost 4 bases at V and 6 bases at J; junction bases unmatched: 8. The CDR3 is 15 residues long. The DNA of the CDR3 is TGCGCCAGCAGTCCCAAAGCGGGGGCTGTAAACATTCAGTACTTC. The encoded protein is CASSPKAGAVNIQYF.

The genes are TRBV11-2 and TRBJ2-3, with a tentative D call TRBD2 (5 bases). This CDR3 contains 14 residues. CDR1 is SGHAT, CDR2 FQNNGV, per germline. The V gene lost 1 base and the J gene lost 5 bases, with 10 bases spanning the gap. CDR3 DNA sequence: TGTGCCAGCAGCTTAGCGCTAGCCGTAGATACGCAGTATTTT. Translation: CASSLALAVDTQYF.

This clone has only a few counts. The gene calls are TRBV19 and TRBJ1-5, with D unclear. The CDR3 totals 13 residues. CDR1 is LNHDA, CDR2 SQIVND, per germline (reference sequence). Trimming removed 7 bases at V and 3 bases at J, with 10 bases between. The CDR3 loop reads CASMGRNNQPQHF. As DNA, the CDR3 is TGTGCCAGTATGGGGAGGAACAATCAGCCCCAGCATTTT.

The chain has TRBV7-2 and TRBJ1-2; 9 bases fit TRBD1. The CDR3 runs 15 residues. V lost 5 bases to trimming and J lost 0 bases; unmatched junction nucleotides: 4. Germline V CDR1 and CDR2: SGHTA, FQGNSA. CDR3 nucleotide sequence: TGTGCCAGCAGCGACCGACAGGGGGCTAACTATGGCTACACCTTC. This translates into CASSDRQGANYGYTF. The variable domain in full, with the rest retrieved from reference TRBV7-2 and TRBJ1-2, is GAGVSQSPSNKVTEKGKDVELRCDPISGHTALYWYRQSLGQGLEFLIYFQGNSAPDKSGLPSDRFSAERTGGSVSTLTIQRTQQEDSAVYLCASSDRQGANYGYTFGSGTRLTVV.

The rearrangement uses TRBV9 and TRBJ2-3; TRBD2 matches 7 bases. CDR1 and CDR2 (germline): SGDLS, YYNGEE. The V segment lost 5 bases and the J segment 3 bases; nucleotides outside the gene matches: 9. The CDR3 is 15 residues long. This chain's CDR3 is CASSQQRERTDTQYF. CDR3 sequence (DNA): TGTGCCAGCAGTCAACAGCGGGAACGGACAGATACGCAGTATTTT.

V usage is TRBV7-2 and J usage is TRBJ2-1; D remains ambiguous. Germline values: CDR1 SGHTA, CDR2 FQGNSA. This CDR3 has 16 amino acids. Trimming shortened V by 5 bases and J by 0 bases, and 14 bases separated the two germline ends. CDR3 bases: TGTGCCAGCAGCCTCCTAAGCCCGAGCTCCTACAATGAGCAGTTCTTC. As protein: CASSLLSPSSYNEQFF.

The chain employs TRBV28 and TRBJ2-7, with D perhaps TRBD2 (5 bases). The ends were cut back, 5 bases at V and 6 bases at J, with 17 bases in the middle. Germline CDR1 reads MDHEN; CDR2 reads SYDVKM. This CDR3 is built from 14 residues. CDR3 sequence (DNA): TGTGCCAGCAGTCCTAGCTTTCCTTTAGCCGAGCAGTACTTC. Residues: CASSPSFPLAEQYF.

The V and J genes are TRBV11-2 and TRBJ1-1, with D unresolved. This CDR3 spans 13 amino acids. CDR1 and CDR2 from the germline V gene are SGHAT and FQNNGV. Trimming took off 0 bases at V and 4 bases at J, with 6 bases between the two ends. CDR3 sequence reads: CASSLEGGTEAFF. The CDR3 bases are TGTGCCAGCAGCTTAGAGGGAGGCACTGAAGCTTTCTTT.

J is TRBJ2-5 and V is TRBV3-1 (or the pseudogene TRBV3-2), with 11 nucleotides matching TRBD2. V lost 7 bases to trimming and J lost 4 bases; unmatched junction nucleotides: 11. Germline V gene lookup returns CDR1 LGHDT and CDR2 YNNKEL (reference sequence). The CDR3 covers 16 residues. The CDR3 region is CASMLLGSGRGETQYF. CDR3 in DNA: TGTGCCAGCATGCTTTTGGGTAGCGGGAGGGGAGAGACCCAGTACTTC.